Listed here are 22 T cell receptor beta chains from one sample, sequenced in a study of blood T cell repertoires in COVID-19. The assay was immunoSEQ multiplex PCR, and TCRdb's table has in-frame clones only and misses some. In the table there are a few hundred thousand clones, around nine tenths of which are singletons. The source material was peripheral blood. The source of these receptors is a man between 50 and 59 years old with COVID-19, enrolled during active disease.

The chain joins TRBV13 to TRBJ1-1; 9 positions match TRBD1. The CDR3 runs to 14 residues. The germline V gene has CDR1 PRHDT and CDR2 FYEKMQ (reference sequence). Germline trimming cut 6 bases from V and 4 bases from J; bases unmatched to any gene: 6. In nucleotides, the CDR3 is TGTGCCAGCAGGAAACAGGGGGCGAGCACTGAAGCTTTCTTT. Translated, it gives CASRKQGASTEAFF.

CDR3 in DNA: TGTGCCAGCAGTGGGCTGACAGGGTCTAATGAAAAACTGTTTTTT. It yields the protein CASSGLTGSNEKLFF. The chain recombines TRBV2 with TRBJ1-4; 7 nucleotides align to TRBD1. Germline CDR1 and CDR2: SNHLY and FYNNEI. This CDR3 comprises 15 residues. J lost 3 bases, V lost 4 bases, and 5 bases had no gene match.

This clone was found once. V is TRBV7-9 and J is TRBJ2-7, with 8 bases fitting TRBD2. Germline V gene lookup returns CDR1 SEHNR and CDR2 FQNEAQ (reference sequence). CDR3 size: 14 residues. V dropped 5 bases and J dropped 1; count of bases not matched to a gene: 4. The CDR3: CASSPGLESYEQYF. CDR3 DNA: TGTGCCAGCAGCCCGGGACTAGAATCCTACGAGCAGTACTTC.

The chain employs TRBV18 and TRBJ2-2; D is possibly TRBD2 (6 bases). The ends were cut back, 3 bases at V and 0 bases at J, with 11 bases in the middle. This CDR3 has 16 amino acids. CDR1 is KGHSH, CDR2 LQKENI, per germline. CDR3 protein: CASSPMEGSNTGELFF. CDR3 DNA sequence: TGTGCCAGCTCACCGATGGAGGGCTCGAACACCGGGGAGCTGTTTTTT.

This chain joins TRBV2 and TRBJ2-3; TRBD2 agrees at 8 bases. CDR1 and CDR2 (germline): SNHLY, FYNNEI. Trimming took 0 bases from V and 0 from J; bases not matched to a gene: 5. The CDR3 extends over 17 amino acids. CDR3: CASSEAGASGSTDTQYF. Here the CDR3 DNA reads TGTGCCAGCAGTGAAGCGGGGGCTAGCGGGAGCACAGATACGCAGTATTTT.

V and J are TRBV5-4 and TRBJ2-1, with 13 bases matching TRBD2. After removal of 2 bases from V and 12 bases from J, the junction contained 14 bases not matched to a gene. CDR3 size: 17 residues. Germline V lookup: CDR1 SGHNT, CDR2 YYREEE (reference sequence). In DNA form, the CDR3 reads TGTGCCAGCAGCTTCGGACTAGCGGGGGCCCAGAGGGTCGGGCAGTTCTTC. The encoded protein is CASSFGLAGAQRVGQFF.

The chain is built from TRBV7-6 and TRBJ2-2; a possible D gene is TRBD2 (5 bases). V was trimmed by 6 bases and J by 2 bases, leaving 13 bases between them. CDR3 length: 15 amino acids. In germline, CDR1 is SGHVS, CDR2 FNYEAQ. The CDR3 loop is CASRVGLANTGELFF. CDR3 coding DNA: TGTGCCAGCAGGGTTGGACTGGCTAACACCGGGGAGCTGTTTTTT.

This chain connects TRBV15 to TRBJ2-7; 9 nucleotides agree with TRBD1. The CDR3 runs to 15 residues. The junction had 5 bases not matched to a gene; V was cut back by 1 base and J by 4 bases. Germline-derived CDR1 and CDR2 are LNHNV and YYDKDF (reference sequence). The CDR3 region has the DNA TGTGCCACCAGCAGAGTAGGGACAGGGTTGTACGAGCAGTACTTC. Its translation: CATSRVGTGLYEQYF.

This clone has just one count. The chain uses TRBV6-6 and TRBJ2-7; D is perhaps TRBD2 (6 bases). Per the germline V gene, CDR1 is MNHNY and CDR2 is SVGAGI (reference sequence). The V end was cut by 7 bases, the J end by 0 bases, with 7 bases between. This CDR3 spans 12 amino acids. The CDR3 spells CASTGSSYEQYF. The CDR3, as DNA: TGTGCCAGCACCGGGAGCTCCTACGAGCAGTACTTC.

This clone has only a few counts. The chain joins TRBV6-1 to TRBJ1-1; TRBD1 is a possible D gene (6 bases). This CDR3 region has 13 residues. The germline V and J ends were trimmed by 6 bases and 5 bases, with 13 bases remaining between them. The germline V gene encodes CDR1 MNHNS and CDR2 SASEGT. The CDR3 bases are TGTGCCAGCAGCACCGGGACACCAACTGAAGCTTTCTTT. Protein sequence: CASSTGTPTEAFF.

This chain links TRBV7-3 with TRBJ2-2; 9 bases align to TRBD1. After removal of 8 bases from V and 4 bases from J, the junction contained 5 bases not matched to a gene. The CDR3 contains 14 residues. Germline-derived CDR1 and CDR2 are SGHTA and FQGTGA. CDR3 region: CASGRQGGTGELFF. The CDR3 DNA is TGTGCCAGCGGCAGACAGGGGGGCACCGGGGAGCTGTTTTTT. Using reference TRBV7-3 and TRBJ2-2 for the parts outside the CDR3, the full variable domain is GAGVSQTPSNKVTEKGKYVELRCDPISGHTALYWYRQSLGQGPEFLIYFQGTGAADDSGLPNDRFFAVRPEGSVSTLKIQRTERGDSAVYLCASGRQGGTGELFFGEGSRLTVL.

The chain couples TRBV3-1 (or the pseudogene TRBV3-2) to TRBJ2-2, with D possibly being TRBD2 (6 bases). CDR3 length: 14 amino acids. V gave up 10 bases and J gave up 0 bases, with 12 bases separating them. The germline V gene has CDR1 LGHDT and CDR2 YNNKEL (reference sequence). The CDR3 sequence is CATRGTPNTGELFF. The CDR3 region has the DNA TGTGCCACCCGGGGGACCCCGAACACCGGGGAGCTGTTTTTT.

The chain is built from TRBV3-1 (or the pseudogene TRBV3-2) and TRBJ1-1; tentative D call: TRBD1 (5 bases). With 6 bases removed from V and 6 bases from J, the gap between germline ends came to 26 bases. The V gene's germline CDR1 is LGHDT and CDR2 YNNKEL (reference sequence). The CDR3 is made up of 17 amino acids. The CDR3 loop is CASRPTPEGRTCSEAFF. CDR3 coding DNA: TGTGCCAGCAGACCCACCCCGGAGGGGCGGACCTGTTCTGAAGCTTTCTTT.

The chain combines TRBV5-1 with TRBJ1-1; weak D call: TRBD1 (6 bases). The V end lost 3 bases, the J end lost 3 bases, and 12 bases lay between the germline ends. CDR3 length: 14 amino acids. CDR1 and CDR2 from the germline V gene are SGHRS and YFSETQ. This CDR3 reads CASSSDRQYTEAFF. The CDR3 DNA reads as TGCGCCAGCAGCTCGGACAGACAGTACACTGAAGCTTTCTTT.

This clone was counted a single time. V and J are TRBV5-5 and TRBJ1-2; 10 positions match TRBD1. Trimming took 3 bases from V and 7 from J; bases not matched to a gene: 9. The germline gives CDR1 SGHKS, CDR2 YYEKEE (reference sequence). This CDR3 has 15 residues. The CDR3 DNA sequence: TGTGCCAGCAGCTCGAGACAGGGGGCTCCTTCTGGCTACACCTTC. Its translation is CASSSRQGAPSGYTF.

The rearrangement uses TRBV28 and TRBJ1-5; D remains ambiguous. CDR1 is MDHEN and CDR2 is SYDVKM in the germline V gene. This CDR3 has 11 amino acids. V was clipped by 5 bases and J by 9 bases, with 8 bases between them. CDR3 amino acids: CASSPGLPQHF. The DNA for the CDR3 is TGTGCCAGCAGTCCGGGGTTGCCCCAGCATTTT.

This clone was detected a few times. The chain employs TRBV6-2 or TRBV6-3 and TRBJ1-5; D remains ambiguous. V lost 1 base and J lost 10, with 14 bases in between. Germline V gene sequence: CDR1 MNHEY, CDR2 SVGEGT. The CDR3 spans 14 residues. The CDR3 nucleotides read TGTGCCAGCAGTTACTTCTATGATCCATATCCCCAGCATTTT. Protein product: CASSYFYDPYPQHF.

About this clone: Additional DNA sequences in this sample encode the identical CDR3. The chain joins TRBV6-1 to TRBJ1-5; a possible D gene is TRBD1 (6 bases). Germline V CDR1 and CDR2: MNHNS, SASEGT. Trimming pared 3 bases from V and 3 bases from J, leaving 9 bases between. CDR3 size: 14 residues. As DNA, the CDR3 is TGTGCCAGCAGTGAGGGGGCGAACAATCAGCCCCAGCATTTT. The encoded protein is CASSEGANNQPQHF.

The gene calls are TRBV7-2 and TRBJ2-7; 12 bases line up with TRBD2. Unmatched junction bases numbered 1, after V lost 3 bases and J lost 1 base. This CDR3 has 15 amino acids. Germline V gives CDR1 SGHTA, CDR2 FQGNSA. In DNA form, the CDR3 reads TGTGCCAGCAGCTTCGGGACTAGCGGGTCCTACGAGCAGTACTTC. Its translation is CASSFGTSGSYEQYF.

The chain joins TRBV3-1 (or the pseudogene TRBV3-2) to TRBJ1-4; D possibly corresponds to TRBD1 (6 bases). Germline loops: CDR1 LGHDT, CDR2 YNNKEL (reference sequence). Between the trimmed V and J ends, which lost 1 base and 5 bases, there was a span of 11 bases. This CDR3 is 15 amino acids long. CDR3 sequence: CASSQVGAQNEKLFF. Written as DNA, the CDR3 is TGTGCCAGCAGCCAAGTGGGGGCCCAAAATGAAAAACTGTTTTTT.

The chain employs TRBV2 and TRBJ2-1; no clear D gene. Between the trimmed V and J ends, which lost 7 bases and 1 base, there was a span of 14 bases. The CDR3 length is 15 residues. CDR1 and CDR2 (germline): SNHLY, FYNNEI. The CDR3 protein is CASKPARHSYNEQFF. The CDR3 bases are TGTGCCAGCAAACCGGCGCGGCATTCCTACAATGAGCAGTTCTTC. The full variable domain, completed using reference TRBV2 and TRBJ2-1, is EPEVTQTPSHQVTQMGQEVILRCVPISNHLYFYWYRQILGQKVEFLVSFYNNEISEKSEIFDDQFSVERPDGSNFTLKIRSTKLEDSAMYFCASKPARHSYNEQFFGPGTRLTVL.

V usage is TRBV28 and J usage is TRBJ2-1; 8 bases line up with TRBD1. From germline, CDR1 is MDHEN and CDR2 SYDVKM. With V trimmed by 8 bases and J by 4 bases, 10 bases remained unmatched. The CDR3 totals 15 residues. CDR3 amino acids: CASFQGAFKYNEQFF. The CDR3, as DNA: TGTGCCAGCTTTCAGGGGGCCTTCAAATACAATGAGCAGTTCTTC.